The text below deals with one TCR beta chain. Per the study methods: The assay estimated nucleated cells by amplifying reference gene primers. TCRdb keeps only in-frame clones here, not all; method: immunoSEQ multiplex PCR. V, J and clone size derive from that table, while D and trimming were established from the DNA sequence. The sample yields some 69,000 clones, 90% seen once. This sample was taken from a study of blood T cell repertoires in COVID-19. For the study at large: Donors in the United States, Italy and Spain gave samples during acute or convalescent COVID-19. PBMCs, B-cell-depleted T cells, or T cells provided the cDNA or gDNA that made up the material.

Germline assignment: CDR1 MNHEY and CDR2 SVGAGI. Trimming took 7 bases from V and 6 from J; bases not matched to a gene: 11. The CDR3 has 15 residues. The receptor was isolated from a man aged 50-59 years with COVID-19, enrolled during active disease. Specimen: peripheral blood. The chain employs TRBV6-5 and TRBJ2-1, with 8 nucleotides matching TRBD2. CDR3 residues: CASKPVAGPINEQFF. The CDR3 nucleotides are TGTGCCAGCAAACCGGTAGCGGGACCCATCAATGAGCAGTTCTTC.